These 20 T cell receptor beta chains share one sample of origin, sequenced in a study of metastatic and nonmetastatic thyroid tumors. Thyroid surgery had not been preceded by any treatment in any patient. TCRdb recomputed clones from the PCR reads via MiXCR. The table includes about 39,000 clones, about 16% detected once. Input material: blood. The source of these receptors is a female donor with papillary thyroid cancer or a benign thyroid nodule (not recorded which). Some clones in this sample may be carry-over from other donors' samples.

This clone was seen repeatedly, ten times or more. The chain uses TRBV5-1 and TRBJ2-7; tentative D call: TRBD1 (5 bases). In germline, CDR1 is SGHRS, CDR2 YFSETQ. This CDR3 is 15 amino acids long. V was pared by 2 bases and J by 3 bases, with 15 bases between. CDR3 residues: CASSLDPQGFYEQYF. In nucleotides, the CDR3 is TGCGCCAGCAGCTTAGATCCCCAGGGCTTCTACGAGCAGTACTTC.

There are many counts of this clone. The V call is TRBV5-1, the J call TRBJ1-5; a weak D match, TRBD1 (5 bases). Per the germline V gene, CDR1 is SGHRS and CDR2 is YFSETQ. The CDR3 length is 16 residues. The ends were cut back, 0 bases at V and 0 bases at J, with 10 bases in the middle. The CDR3 DNA sequence: TGCGCCAGCAGCTTGGGTCCAGGGAGTAGCAATCAGCCCCAGCATTTT. It codes for CASSLGPGSSNQPQHF.

This clone was seen many times. The chain employs TRBV10-3 and TRBJ2-7, with D possibly TRBD2 on 6 matching bases. CDR1 is ENHRY, CDR2 SYGVKD, per germline. The CDR3 contains 18 residues. Trimming took off 0 bases at V and 0 bases at J, with 18 bases between the two ends. Here the CDR3 reads CAISESMASRGSSYEQYF. The CDR3 DNA sequence: TGTGCCATCAGTGAGTCGATGGCTAGCCGGGGGAGCTCCTACGAGCAGTACTTC.

This rearrangement joins TRBV7-8 to TRBJ2-2, with D hard to call. V dropped 3 bases and J dropped 5 bases, with 19 bases sitting between them. The CDR3 is 17 amino acids. In germline, CDR1 is SGHVS, CDR2 FQNEAQ. The CDR3 coding sequence is TGTGCCAGCAGCTTTAGATTGACTGCCTCGAGGACCGGGGAGCTGTTTTTT. Residues: CASSFRLTASRTGELFF.

In this sample, this clone turned up many times. The chain uses TRBV28 and TRBJ2-5, with 10 positions matching TRBD2. The CDR3 is 16 residues long. Germline V lookup: CDR1 MDHEN, CDR2 SYDVKM. J lost 5 bases, V lost 5 bases, and 11 bases had no gene match. CDR3 loop: CASSPPGLARRETQYF. CDR3 DNA: TGTGCCAGCAGTCCACCGGGACTAGCGAGGAGGGAGACCCAGTACTTC.

This clone came up many times. Here the CDR3 DNA reads TGTGCCAGCAGCCCAAGAACAGATACGCAGTATTTT. Translating it yields CASSPRTDTQYF. The chain couples TRBV7-6 to TRBJ2-3, with D uncertain. The CDR3 has 12 residues. Germline CDR1 and CDR2: SGHVS and FNYEAQ. The V end was cut by 5 bases, the J end by 3 bases, with 6 bases between. The variable domain in full, with the rest retrieved from reference TRBV7-6 and TRBJ2-3, is GAGVSQSPRYKVTKRGQDVALRCDPISGHVSLYWYRQALGQGPEFLTYFNYEAQQDKSGLPNDRFSAERPEGSISTLTIQRTEQRDSAMYRCASSPRTDTQYFGPGTRLTVL.

In its sample, this clone was seen many times. Germline and junction disagree at one end, which may indicate a read error. At the DNA level, this CDR3 is encoded by other sequences in the same sample as well. The rearrangement links TRBV19 to TRBJ2-7; possibly TRBD2 for D (6 bases). The CDR3 runs to 15 residues. Looked up from germline, CDR1 is LNHDA and CDR2 is SQIVND (reference sequence). CDR3 residues: CASSPERAGSYEQYF. DNA for the CDR3: TGTGCCAGTAGTCCCGAAAGGGCGGGATCCTACGAGCAGTATTTC.

This clone occurred many times. The chain links TRBV20-1 to TRBJ2-5; 8 nucleotides line up with TRBD1. After removal of 5 bases from V and 1 base from J, the junction contained 3 bases not matched to a gene. The CDR3 contains 13 residues. Germline V lookup: CDR1 DFQATT, CDR2 SNEGSKA (reference sequence). The DNA of the CDR3 is TGCAGTGCTTTGGGACAGGCCCAAGAGACCCAGTACTTC. This codes for CSALGQAQETQYF.

In this sample, this clone turned up many times. The V and J genes are TRBV6-1 and TRBJ2-1; D is unresolved. CDR3 length: 13 residues. Trimming took off 6 bases at V and 0 bases at J, with 6 bases between the two ends. The germline gives CDR1 MNHNS, CDR2 SASEGT. The CDR3 protein is CASRSASYNEQFF. In nucleotides, the CDR3 is TGTGCCAGCAGGTCAGCCTCCTACAATGAGCAGTTCTTC.

This clone was found many times. The V call is TRBV3-1, the J call TRBJ2-1; 8 bases map to TRBD2. V shed 1 base, J shed 4 bases, and the junction held 12 bases outside the gene matches. The germline V gene has CDR1 LGHDT and CDR2 YNNKEL (reference sequence). CDR3 length: 18 residues. The CDR3 reads CASSQAGGVRTVYNEQFF. Written as DNA, the CDR3 is TGTGCCAGCAGCCAAGCGGGGGGGGTCAGGACAGTATACAATGAGCAGTTCTTC.

This clone came up many times. The chain joins TRBV9 to TRBJ2-1, with TRBD2 identical over 10 bases. This CDR3 contains 17 residues. Looked up from germline, CDR1 is SGDLS and CDR2 is YYNGEE. The trim removed 3 bases at V and 5 bases at J, leaving 11 bases unmatched. CDR3 amino acids: CASSAVGAGGVDNEQFF. In DNA form, the CDR3 reads TGTGCCAGCAGCGCGGTTGGAGCGGGAGGGGTGGACAATGAGCAGTTCTTC.

By sample fraction, this clone is medium-sized (0.01 to 0.1%). The V and J genes are TRBV28 and TRBJ1-5; a possible D gene is TRBD1 (6 bases). V lost 7 bases and J lost 3, with 19 bases in between. Germline V gene sequence: CDR1 MDHEN, CDR2 SYDVKM. This CDR3 is built from 16 residues. In DNA, the CDR3 is TGTGCCAGCATCTCGGGCGGGACACCCTTCAATCAGCCCCAGCATTTT. Amino acids: CASISGGTPFNQPQHF.

The rearrangement joins TRBV6-4 to TRBJ2-3, with 13 bases lining up with TRBD2. The V gene end was trimmed by 3 bases and the J gene end by 6 bases; junction bases not matched to a gene: 0. Germline-derived CDR1 and CDR2 are MRHNA and SNTAGT. The CDR3 contains 14 residues. The CDR3 loop reads CASSELAGGDTQYF. The CDR3 bases are TGTGCCAGCAGTGAACTAGCGGGAGGGGATACGCAGTATTTT.

The V call is TRBV20-1, the J call TRBJ2-7, with 10 bases lining up with TRBD2. The CDR3 has 17 residues. Germline V CDR1 and CDR2: DFQATT, SNEGSKA (reference sequence). Germline trimming cut 3 bases from V and 10 bases from J; bases unmatched to any gene: 21. The CDR3 spells CSARDPRVLAGPSGQYF. The CDR3 DNA reads TGCAGTGCTAGGGACCCTCGGGTACTAGCGGGACCTTCCGGCCAGTACTTC.

This clone was recorded many times. The rearrangement joins TRBV28 to TRBJ1-5, with 8 positions matching TRBD1. The CDR3 contains 16 residues. Looked up from germline, CDR1 is MDHEN and CDR2 is SYDVKM. After removal of 5 bases from V and 4 bases from J, the junction contained 10 bases not matched to a gene. Here the CDR3 reads CASSPFRGQGNQPQHF. The DNA of the CDR3 is TGTGCCAGCAGTCCCTTCAGGGGGCAGGGGAATCAGCCCCAGCATTTT.

This clone rates as medium-sized. The junction departs from germline at one end; a sequencing error may be responsible. The V call is TRBV19, the J call TRBJ2-7; TRBD1 matches at 12 bases. The CDR3 covers 13 residues. In germline, CDR1 is LNHDA, CDR2 SQIVND (reference sequence). The CDR3 here is CASTGQGAREQYF. The CDR3 DNA reads as TGTGCGAGTACGGGACAGGGGGCCCGAGAGCAGTACTTC. The full variable domain, completed using reference TRBV19 and TRBJ2-7, is DGGITQSPKYLFRKEGQNVTLSCEQNLNHDAMYWYRQDPGQGLRLIYYSQIVNDFQKGDIAEGYSVSREKKESFPLTVTSAQKNPTAFYLCASTGQGAREQYFGPGTRLTVT.

This sequence joins TRBV5-4 and TRBJ1-2; D is ambiguous. The CDR3 contains 11 residues. Trimming took off 10 bases at V and 8 bases at J, with 15 bases between the two ends. Germline CDR1 is SGHNT and CDR2 is YYREEE (reference sequence). DNA for the CDR3: TGTGCCGACGGGTTTTACGAGGGCTACACCTTC. Encoded protein: CADGFYEGYTF.

Details on this clone: This sequence may be a read error, since a much larger clone differs from it by one base. The chain carries TRBV5-6 and TRBJ1-1; possible D gene TRBD1, 5 bases. V was cut by 7 bases and J by 1 base, with 8 bases left in between. The CDR3 has 12 amino acids. Germline values: CDR1 SGHDT, CDR2 YYEEEE. The CDR3 reads CASDSGNTEAFF. CDR3 nucleotide sequence: TGTGCCAGCGACAGTGGGAACACTGAAGCTTTCTTT.

Turning to this clone: Other DNA sequences from this sample encode an identical CDR3 as well. This chain uses TRBV30 with TRBJ2-2, with D possibly being TRBD2 (6 bases). This CDR3 has 14 residues. Germline-derived CDR1 and CDR2 are GTSNPN and SVGIG (reference sequence). Trimming shortened V by 2 bases and J by 3 bases, and 10 bases separated the two germline ends. The CDR3 protein is CAWSSGDYTGELFF. CDR3 DNA: TGTGCCTGGAGTTCGGGGGACTACACCGGGGAGCTGTTTTTT. The whole variable domain, remainder taken from reference TRBV30 and TRBJ2-2, is SQTIHQWPATLVQPVGSPLSLECTVEGTSNPNLYWYRQAAGRGLQLLFYSVGIGQISSEVPQNLSASRPQDRQFILSSKKLLLSDSGFYLCAWSSGDYTGELFFGEGSRLTVL.

Many counts were recorded for this clone. This chain joins TRBV19 and TRBJ1-2, with 8 bases aligning to TRBD1. CDR1 is LNHDA and CDR2 is SQIVND in the germline V gene (reference sequence). The V segment lost 6 bases and the J segment 4 bases; nucleotides outside the gene matches: 7. CDR3 size: 14 residues. CDR3 in DNA: TGTGCCAGTAGATCTCCGGACAGGGCCTATGGCTACACCTTC. Protein sequence: CASRSPDRAYGYTF.